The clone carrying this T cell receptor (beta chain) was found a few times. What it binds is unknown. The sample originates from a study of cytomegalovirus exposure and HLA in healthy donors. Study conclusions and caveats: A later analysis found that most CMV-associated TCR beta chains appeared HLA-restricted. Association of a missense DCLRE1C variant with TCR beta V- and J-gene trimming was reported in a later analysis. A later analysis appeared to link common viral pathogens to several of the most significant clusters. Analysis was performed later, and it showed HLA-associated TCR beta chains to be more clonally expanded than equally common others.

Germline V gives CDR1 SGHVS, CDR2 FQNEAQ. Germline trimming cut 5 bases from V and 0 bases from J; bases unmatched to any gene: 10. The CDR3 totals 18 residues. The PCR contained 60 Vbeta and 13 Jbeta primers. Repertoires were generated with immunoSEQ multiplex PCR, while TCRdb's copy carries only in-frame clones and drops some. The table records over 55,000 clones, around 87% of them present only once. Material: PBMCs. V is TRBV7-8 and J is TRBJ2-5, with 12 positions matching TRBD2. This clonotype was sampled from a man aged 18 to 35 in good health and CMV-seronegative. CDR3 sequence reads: CASSIPSGGAGYQETQYF. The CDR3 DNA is TGTGCCAGCAGCATCCCTAGCGGGGGGGCCGGGTACCAAGAGACCCAGTACTTC.